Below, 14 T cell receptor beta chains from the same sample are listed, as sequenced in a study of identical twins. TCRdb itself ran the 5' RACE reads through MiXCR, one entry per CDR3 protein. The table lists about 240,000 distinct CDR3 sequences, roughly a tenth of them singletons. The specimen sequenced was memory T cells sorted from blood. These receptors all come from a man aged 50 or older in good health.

The CDR3 loop is CASSYRETGELFF. The CDR3 nucleotides read TGCGCCAGCAGCTACAGGGAGACCGGGGAGCTGTTTTTT. V and J are TRBV5-1 and TRBJ2-2, with D perhaps TRBD1 (6 bases). Trimming stripped 3 bases from V and 5 bases from J, with 8 bases between. The CDR3 extends over 13 amino acids. Germline V gene lookup returns CDR1 SGHRS and CDR2 YFSETQ.

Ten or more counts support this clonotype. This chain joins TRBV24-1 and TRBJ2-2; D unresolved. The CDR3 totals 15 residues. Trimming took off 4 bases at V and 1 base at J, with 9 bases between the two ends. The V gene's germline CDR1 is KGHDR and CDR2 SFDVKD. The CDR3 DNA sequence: TGTGCCACCAGTGACCCAGCCGGGAACACCGGGGAGCTGTTTTTT. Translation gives CATSDPAGNTGELFF.

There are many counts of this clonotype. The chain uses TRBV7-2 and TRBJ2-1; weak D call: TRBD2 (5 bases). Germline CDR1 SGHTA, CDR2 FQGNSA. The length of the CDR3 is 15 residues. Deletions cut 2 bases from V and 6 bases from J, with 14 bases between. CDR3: CASSLIFLAGNEQFF. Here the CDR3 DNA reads TGTGCCAGCAGCTTAATTTTCCTAGCTGGCAATGAGCAGTTCTTC.

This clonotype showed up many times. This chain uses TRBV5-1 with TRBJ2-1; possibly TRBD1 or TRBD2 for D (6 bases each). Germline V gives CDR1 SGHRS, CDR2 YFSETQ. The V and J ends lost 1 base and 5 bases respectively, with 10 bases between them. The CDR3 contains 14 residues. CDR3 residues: CASSLWGANNEQFF. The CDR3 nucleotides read TGCGCCAGCAGCTTGTGGGGGGCCAACAATGAGCAGTTCTTC.

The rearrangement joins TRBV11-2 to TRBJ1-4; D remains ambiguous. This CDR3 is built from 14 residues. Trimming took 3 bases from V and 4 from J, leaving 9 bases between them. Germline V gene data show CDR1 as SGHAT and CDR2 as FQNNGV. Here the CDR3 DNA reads TGTGCCAGCAGCTTCGGGGATGTTAATGAAAAACTGTTTTTT. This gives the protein CASSFGDVNEKLFF. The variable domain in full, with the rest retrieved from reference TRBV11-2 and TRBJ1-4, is EAGVAQSPRYKIIEKRQSVAFWCNPISGHATLYWYQQILGQGPKLLIQFQNNGVVDDSQLPKDRFSAERLKGVDSTLKIQPAKLEDSAVYLCASSFGDVNEKLFFGSGTQLSVL.

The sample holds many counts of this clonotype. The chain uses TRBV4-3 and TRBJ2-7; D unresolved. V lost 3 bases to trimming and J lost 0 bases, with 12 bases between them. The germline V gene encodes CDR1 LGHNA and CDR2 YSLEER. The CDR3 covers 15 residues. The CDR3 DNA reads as TGCGCCAGCAGCCATCGTTCAGGCCGCTCCTACGAGCAGTACTTC. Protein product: CASSHRSGRSYEQYF.

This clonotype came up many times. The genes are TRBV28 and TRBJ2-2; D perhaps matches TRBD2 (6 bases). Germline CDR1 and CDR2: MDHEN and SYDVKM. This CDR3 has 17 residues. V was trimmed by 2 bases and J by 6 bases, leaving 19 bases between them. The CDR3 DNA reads TGTGCCAGCAGTTTACAATATGGGGGAGGAAAGGCCGGGGAGCTGTTTTTT. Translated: CASSLQYGGGKAGELFF.

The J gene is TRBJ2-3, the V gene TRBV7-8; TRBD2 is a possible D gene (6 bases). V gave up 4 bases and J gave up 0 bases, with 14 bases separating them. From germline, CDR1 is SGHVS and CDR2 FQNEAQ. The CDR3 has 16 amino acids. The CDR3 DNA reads TGTGCCAGCAGCTCAAGACTAGACCCTAGCACAGATACGCAGTATTTT. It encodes CASSSRLDPSTDTQYF.

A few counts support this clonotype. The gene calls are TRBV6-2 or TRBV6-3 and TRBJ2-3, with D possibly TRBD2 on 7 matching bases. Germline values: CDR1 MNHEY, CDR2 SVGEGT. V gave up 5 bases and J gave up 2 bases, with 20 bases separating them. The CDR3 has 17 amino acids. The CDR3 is CASSRPRAGAYTDTQYF. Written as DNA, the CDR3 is TGTGCCAGCAGTCGCCCTAGGGCGGGGGCGTACACAGATACGCAGTATTTT.

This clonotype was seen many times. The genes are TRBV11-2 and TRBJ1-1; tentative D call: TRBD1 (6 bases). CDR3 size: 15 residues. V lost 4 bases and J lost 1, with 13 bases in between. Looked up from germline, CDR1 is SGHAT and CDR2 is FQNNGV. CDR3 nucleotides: TGTGCCAGCAGCTCTCGGGGGGCGCCGAACACTGAAGCTTTCTTT. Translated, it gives CASSSRGAPNTEAFF.

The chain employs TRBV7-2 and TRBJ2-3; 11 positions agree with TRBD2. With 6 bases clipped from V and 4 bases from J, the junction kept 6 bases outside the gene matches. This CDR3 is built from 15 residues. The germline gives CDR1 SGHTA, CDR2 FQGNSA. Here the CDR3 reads CASRISGRVADTQYF. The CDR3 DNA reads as TGTGCCAGCAGGATTAGCGGGAGGGTGGCAGATACGCAGTATTTT.

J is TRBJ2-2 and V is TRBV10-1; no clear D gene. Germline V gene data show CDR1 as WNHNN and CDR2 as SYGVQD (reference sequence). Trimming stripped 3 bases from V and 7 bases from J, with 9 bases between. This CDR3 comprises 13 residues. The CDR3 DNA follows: TGCGCCAGCAGTGAAGGGTGGGGCGGGGAGCTGTTTTTT. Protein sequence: CASSEGWGGELFF.

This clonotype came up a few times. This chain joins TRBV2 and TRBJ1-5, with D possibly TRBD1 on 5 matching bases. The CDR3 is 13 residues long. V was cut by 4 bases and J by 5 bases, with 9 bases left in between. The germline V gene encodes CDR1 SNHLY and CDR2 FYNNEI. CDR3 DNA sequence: TGTGCCAGCAGTGGACAGAGCTATCAGCCCCAGCATTTT. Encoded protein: CASSGQSYQPQHF.

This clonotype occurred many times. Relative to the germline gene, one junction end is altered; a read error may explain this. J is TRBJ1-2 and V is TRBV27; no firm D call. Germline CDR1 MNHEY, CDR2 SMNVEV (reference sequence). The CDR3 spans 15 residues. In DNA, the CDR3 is TGTGCCAGCAGTTTATGGGGAACCCTCCACTATAGCTACACCTTC. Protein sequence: CASSLWGTLHYSYTF.